The TCR beta chain described here comes from a study of regulatory T cells in long-lasting Graves disease. For TCR beta, libraries came from iRepertoire HTBI primers and Arm-PCR of CDR3 regions. In TCRdb, the multiplex PCR reads were re-called with MiXCR into one record per CDR3 protein. The table includes about 540,000 distinct CDR3 sequences, roughly 13% detected once. Time point of the sample: newly diagnosed GD, antithyroid drugs for less than 3 months. There was RNA extracted from PBMCs, and the TCR library was made from it. Criteria from the American Thyroid Association guidelines were applied to diagnose Graves' disease. These same records also appear under a second study, on T cells in Graves' hyperthyroidism and ophthalmopathy. That publication notes: Initially, a first-round RT-PCR of the TCR CDR3 employed the HTBI primer set. In blood, most of the thyroid clonotypes expanded above 0.001 were also present.

The sample consisted of peripheral blood mononuclear cells (PBMCs), taken at new diagnosis, from a patient treated with antithyroid drugs. The receptor's source is a man aged 25 to 40 with Graves disease.

CDR3 residues: CASSGIQGGDNEQFF. DNA of the CDR3: TGTGCCAGCAGCGGAATACAGGGAGGCGACAATGAGCAGTTCTTC. The rearrangement joins TRBV9 to TRBJ2-1, with D perhaps given as TRBD1 or TRBD2 (6 bases each). With 3 bases removed from V and 5 bases from J, the gap between germline ends came to 15 bases. Germline CDR1 reads SGDLS; CDR2 reads YYNGEE. The CDR3 totals 15 residues. Based on the CDR3 plus reference TRBV9 and TRBJ2-1, the full variable domain is DSGVTQTPKHLITATGQRVTLRCSPRSGDLSVYWYQQSLDQGLQFLIQYYNGEERAKGNILERFSAQQFPDLHSELNLSSLELGDSALYFCASSGIQGGDNEQFFGPGTRLTVL.